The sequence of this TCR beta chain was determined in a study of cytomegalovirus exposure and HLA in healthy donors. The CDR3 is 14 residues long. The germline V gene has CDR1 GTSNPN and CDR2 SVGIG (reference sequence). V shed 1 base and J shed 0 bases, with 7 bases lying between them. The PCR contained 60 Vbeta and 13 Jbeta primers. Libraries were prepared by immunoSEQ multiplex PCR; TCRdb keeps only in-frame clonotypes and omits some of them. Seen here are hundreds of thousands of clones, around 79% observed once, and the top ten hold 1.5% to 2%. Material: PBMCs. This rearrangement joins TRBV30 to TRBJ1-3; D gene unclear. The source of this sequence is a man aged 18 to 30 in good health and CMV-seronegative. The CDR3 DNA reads TGTGCCTGGAGTGGTGCAGTCTCTGGAAACACCATATATTTT. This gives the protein CAWSGAVSGNTIYF.